What follows are 18 T cell receptor beta chains derived from one specimen sequenced in a study of cytomegalovirus exposure and HLA in healthy donors. This PCR relied on a set of 60 Vbeta primers and 13 Jbeta primers. This table comes from immunoSEQ multiplex PCR, and its TCRdb copy is limited to in-frame clones, with some not included. The sample holds 110,000 or so clones, more than 70% seen once. Sequencing was carried out using PBMCs. All receptors derive from a man aged 25-40 years in good health and CMV-seronegative.

V usage is TRBV18 and J usage is TRBJ1-2, with no clear D. The CDR3 has 12 amino acids. Trimming took 6 bases from V and 4 from J, leaving 9 bases between them. The germline V gene encodes CDR1 KGHSH and CDR2 LQKENI. In DNA form, the CDR3 reads TGTGCCAGCTCGGGCGGACTCTATGGCTACACCTTC. Translated, it gives CASSGGLYGYTF.

The genes are TRBV5-1 and TRBJ1-5; TRBD1 agrees at 9 bases. The length of the CDR3 is 15 residues. J lost 5 bases, V lost 4 bases, and 7 bases had no gene match. Germline loops: CDR1 SGHRS, CDR2 YFSETQ. The CDR3, as DNA: TGCGCCAGCAGCCTCGGGACAGGGAGGTATCAGCCCCAGCATTTT. Translating it yields CASSLGTGRYQPQHF.

The chain's CDR3 is CASSIKHNEQYF. CDR3 nucleotides: TGTGCCAGCAGCATCAAACACAACGAGCAGTACTTC. The V gene is TRBV7-8, the J gene TRBJ2-7; D not resolved. Looked up from germline, CDR1 is SGHVS and CDR2 is FQNEAQ. The length of the CDR3 is 12 residues. V lost 5 bases and J 5 bases, leaving 10 bases between the germline ends. The full variable domain, with the rest looked up from reference TRBV7-8 and TRBJ2-7, is GAGVSQSPRYKVAKRGQDVALRCDPISGHVSLFWYQQALGQGPEFLTYFQNEAQLDKSGLPSDRFFAERPEGSVSTLKIQRTQQEDSAVYLCASSIKHNEQYFGPGTRLTVT.

This clone was observed at least ten times. J is TRBJ2-3 and V is TRBV7-9, with 13 bases fitting TRBD2. The ends lost 1 base at V and 4 bases at J; junction bases unmatched: 2. This CDR3 is built from 16 residues. Germline loops: CDR1 SEHNR, CDR2 FQNEAQ (reference sequence). This CDR3 reads CASSLGGTSGADTQYF. CDR3 DNA: TGTGCCAGCAGCTTAGGAGGGACTAGCGGGGCAGATACGCAGTATTTT.

This rearrangement joins TRBV6-4 to TRBJ1-2; a weak D match, TRBD1 (6 bases). This CDR3 comprises 11 residues. The V and J ends lost 7 bases and 11 bases respectively, with 14 bases between them. Germline loops: CDR1 MRHNA, CDR2 SNTAGT. CDR3 region: CASIAGGGYTF. CDR3 bases: TGTGCCAGCATTGCGGGAGGGGGGTACACCTTC.

As to this clone: Other DNA variants within this sample encode the same CDR3. V usage is TRBV28 and J usage is TRBJ1-2; 8 bases map to TRBD1. Germline CDR1 and CDR2: MDHEN and SYDVKM. The trim removed 6 bases at V and 2 bases at J, leaving 8 bases unmatched. The CDR3 extends over 15 amino acids. CDR3 protein: CASSIVQGGNYGYTF. Written as DNA, the CDR3 is TGTGCCAGCAGCATAGTACAGGGGGGAAACTATGGCTACACCTTC.

This chain links TRBV6-1 with TRBJ2-7; tentative D call: TRBD1 (7 bases). Trimming removed 6 bases at V and 2 bases at J, with 11 bases between. This CDR3 region has 13 residues. The germline V gene has CDR1 MNHNS and CDR2 SASEGT. The CDR3 nucleotides are TGTGCCAGCAGGGAGGGGACAGCCTACGAGCAGTACTTC. Its protein product is CASREGTAYEQYF.

The chain's CDR3 is CASSLDWQGGQPQHF. In nucleotides, the CDR3 is TGTGCCAGCAGCTTGGACTGGCAGGGCGGTCAGCCCCAGCATTTT. The chain uses TRBV5-8 and TRBJ1-5; possible D gene TRBD1, 5 bases. This CDR3 has 15 amino acids. The V gene lost 0 bases and the J gene lost 6 bases, with 13 bases spanning the gap. Per germline, CDR1 SGHTS and CDR2 YDEGEE.

The chain employs TRBV4-2 and TRBJ2-5, with TRBD2 matching over 8 bases. The V segment lost 0 bases and the J segment 2 bases; nucleotides outside the gene matches: 8. CDR1 is LGHNA and CDR2 is YNFKEQ in the germline V gene. The CDR3 length is 17 residues. CDR3 in amino acids: CASSQDLSGGGQETQYF. The CDR3 DNA reads TGTGCCAGCAGCCAAGATCTAAGCGGGGGCGGTCAAGAGACCCAGTACTTC.

The V call is TRBV19, the J call TRBJ1-2, with D tentatively TRBD1 (5 bases). CDR3 length: 12 amino acids. V shed 4 bases and J shed 7 bases, with 10 bases lying between them. The germline CDR1 and CDR2 sequences are LNHDA and SQIVND (reference sequence). The CDR3, as DNA: TGTGCCAGTAGTACCGGGACTGGTGGCTACACCTTC. Amino acid sequence: CASSTGTGGYTF.

This clone was picked up one time. The chain couples TRBV7-8 to TRBJ2-5, with 8 nucleotides matching TRBD2. This CDR3 contains 15 residues. V lost 6 bases to trimming and J lost 5 bases; unmatched junction nucleotides: 11. Germline V gene sequence: CDR1 SGHVS, CDR2 FQNEAQ. The CDR3 DNA reads as TGTGCCAGCAGGACCGCGAGCGGGAGTTTTGAGACCCAGTACTTC. The encoded protein is CASRTASGSFETQYF.

This clone was counted a single time. The CDR3 DNA sequence: TGTGCCAGCAATCAGATCGCCCTGGGGGGCTATGGCTACACCTTC. Its protein is CASNQIALGGYGYTF. The J gene is TRBJ1-2, the V gene TRBV6-1, with D tentatively TRBD1 (5 bases). The CDR3 is 15 residues long. V lost 7 bases and J 4 bases, leaving 19 bases between the germline ends. Germline CDR1 is MNHNS and CDR2 is SASEGT.

This clone came up a few times. The CDR3 protein is CASSQGAGEAFF. The CDR3 DNA reads TGTGCCTCTTCACAGGGGGCAGGTGAAGCTTTCTTT. The chain uses TRBV6-1 and TRBJ1-1; TRBD1 matches 9 bases. This CDR3 spans 12 amino acids. The trim removed 11 bases at V and 7 bases at J, leaving 8 bases unmatched. The germline V gene has CDR1 MNHNS and CDR2 SASEGT.

V usage is TRBV5-5 and J usage is TRBJ1-1, with a possible D match to TRBD1 (6 bases). Germline CDR1 is SGHKS and CDR2 is YYEKEE (reference sequence). Trimming shortened V by 7 bases and J by 2 bases, and 21 bases separated the two germline ends. The CDR3 spans 16 residues. CDR3 DNA: TGTGCCAGCGCTGTGGTGGCGGGGGGCCTTAACACTGAAGCTTTCTTT. It encodes CASAVVAGGLNTEAFF.

The J gene is TRBJ2-7, the V gene TRBV7-9, with 8 positions matching TRBD2. V dropped 4 bases and J dropped 0; count of bases not matched to a gene: 2. CDR1 is SEHNR, CDR2 FQNEAQ, per germline (reference sequence). The CDR3 is made up of 14 amino acids. CDR3 in DNA: TGTGCCAGCAGCTCCGGGACTAGCTCCTACGAGCAGTACTTC. As protein: CASSSGTSSYEQYF.

The chain joins TRBV28 to TRBJ2-5, with TRBD2 identical over 8 bases. Germline V CDR1 and CDR2: MDHEN, SYDVKM. CDR3 length: 14 residues. V was clipped by 9 bases and J by 5 bases; unmatched bases: 11. CDR3 amino acids: CASNYGRARETQYF. CDR3 in DNA: TGTGCCAGTAATTACGGGAGGGCCCGGGAGACCCAGTACTTC.

The CDR3 sequence is CASSSDSTVYF. The DNA for the CDR3 is TGTGCCAGCAGCTCGGACAGTACTGTGTACTTC. The chain employs TRBV7-9 and TRBJ2-7, with TRBD1 as a possible D gene (6 bases). CDR3 length: 11 residues. V was shortened by 4 bases and J by 12 bases, with 13 bases between the two germline ends. Germline values: CDR1 SEHNR, CDR2 FQNEAQ (reference sequence).

The chain recombines TRBV5-4 with TRBJ2-3; 10 positions match TRBD2. Germline CDR1 reads SGHNT; CDR2 reads YYREEE (reference sequence). The CDR3 is 15 residues long. J gave up 8 bases and V 0 bases, and 6 bases lay outside the gene matches. CDR3: CASSLGWSGRGTQYF. The DNA for the CDR3 is TGTGCCAGCAGCTTGGGATGGAGCGGGAGGGGTACGCAGTATTTT. The variable domain in full, completed from reference TRBV5-4 and TRBJ2-3, reads ETGVTQSPTHLIKTRGQQVTLRCSSQSGHNTVSWYQQALGQGPQFIFQYYREEENGRGNFPPRFSGLQFPNYSSELNVNALELDDSALYLCASSLGWSGRGTQYFGPGTRLTVL.